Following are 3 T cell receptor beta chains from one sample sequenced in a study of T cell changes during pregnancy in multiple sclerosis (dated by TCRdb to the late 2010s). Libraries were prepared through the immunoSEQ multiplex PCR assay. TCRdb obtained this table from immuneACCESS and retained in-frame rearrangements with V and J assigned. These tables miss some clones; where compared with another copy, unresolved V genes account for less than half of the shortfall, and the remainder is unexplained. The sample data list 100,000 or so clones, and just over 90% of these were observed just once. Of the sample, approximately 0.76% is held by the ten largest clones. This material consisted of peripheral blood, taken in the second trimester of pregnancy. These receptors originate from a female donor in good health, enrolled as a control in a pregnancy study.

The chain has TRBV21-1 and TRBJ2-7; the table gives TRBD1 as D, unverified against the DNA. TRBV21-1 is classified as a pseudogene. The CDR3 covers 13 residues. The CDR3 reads CASSPGQGYEQYF. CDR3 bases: TGTGCCAGCAGCCCCGGACAGGGCTACGAGCAGTACTTC.

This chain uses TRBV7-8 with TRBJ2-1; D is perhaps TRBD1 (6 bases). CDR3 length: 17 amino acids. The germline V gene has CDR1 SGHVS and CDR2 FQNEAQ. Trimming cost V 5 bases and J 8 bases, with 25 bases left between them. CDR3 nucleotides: TGTGCCAGCAGCCTTAGGGACACCTTGCTCTGGTTCGATGAGCAGTTCTTC. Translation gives CASSLRDTLLWFDEQFF.

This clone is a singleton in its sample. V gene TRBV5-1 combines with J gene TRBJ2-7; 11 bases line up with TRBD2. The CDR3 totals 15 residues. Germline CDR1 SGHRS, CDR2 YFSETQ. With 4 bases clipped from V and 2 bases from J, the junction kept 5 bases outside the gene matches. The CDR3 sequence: CASSQTSGVTYEQYF. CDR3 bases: TGCGCCAGCAGCCAGACTAGCGGGGTTACCTACGAGCAGTACTTC.